The sequence of this T cell receptor beta chain was determined in a study of PD-1 blockade in classical Hodgkin lymphoma. Each patient relapsed following autologous stem cell transplantation, and prior brentuximab vedotin exposure differed. Measured with immunoSEQ multiplex PCR; TCRdb has only the in-frame clones, and not every one. The sample carries approximately 5,000 clones, around 67% recorded once. The TCR sequence derives from a human donor with classical Hodgkin lymphoma. The material sequenced was peripheral blood mononuclear cells (PBMCs), taken before the second cycle of nivolumab.

DNA for the CDR3: TGTGCCAGCAGCCCCGGACAGGGCCAGGGCGCTGGCTACACCTTC. This encodes CASSPGQGQGAGYTF. The chain links TRBV5-4 to TRBJ1-2; 8 bases are a match to TRBD1. V trimming: 4 bases; J trimming: 7 bases; junction bases outside the gene matches: 12. Looked up from germline, CDR1 is SGHNT and CDR2 is YYREEE (reference sequence). CDR3 size: 15 residues. Drawing the rest from reference TRBV5-4 and TRBJ1-2, the complete variable domain is ETGVTQSPTHLIKTRGQQVTLRCSSQSGHNTVSWYQQALGQGPQFIFQYYREEENGRGNFPPRFSGLQFPNYSSELNVNALELDDSALYLCASSPGQGQGAGYTFGSGTRLTVV.